The 10 T cell receptor beta chains presented below share a single source sample, sequenced in a study of CD8 T cells in Susac syndrome. RNA totalling about 0.45 to 1 ug underwent reverse transcription with random hexamers. In TCRdb, the immunoSEQ multiplex PCR reads were re-called with MiXCR into one record per CDR3 protein. The sample holds roughly 180,000 distinct CDR3 sequences, around 96% seen once. The sample taken for sequencing was CD4+ T cells from PBMCs. The source of these receptors is a human donor in good health.

Written as DNA, the CDR3 is TGTGCCAGCAGTTACTCGAGGGTTTTTTTCTCCGATCAGCCCCAGCATTTT. This sequence encodes CASSYSRVFFSDQPQHF. The chain joins TRBV6-5 to TRBJ1-5; no definite D call. The CDR3 is made up of 17 amino acids. The germline CDR1 and CDR2 sequences are MNHEY and SVGAGI. Trimming shortened V by 0 bases and J by 5 bases, and 17 bases separated the two germline ends.

This chain uses TRBV6-6 with TRBJ2-3; D gene unclear. Trimming removed 3 bases at V and 6 bases at J, with 7 bases between. Germline CDR1 is MNHNY and CDR2 is SVGAGI (reference sequence). This CDR3 has 12 residues. CDR3 in amino acids: CASSYQSDTQYF. The CDR3 DNA follows: TGTGCCAGCAGTTATCAATCCGATACGCAGTATTTT.

The chain is built from TRBV30 and TRBJ1-1; a possible D gene is TRBD1 (5 bases). Trimming shortened V by 5 bases and J by 1 base, and 11 bases separated the two germline ends. The CDR3 runs to 13 residues. CDR1 is GTSNPN, CDR2 SVGIG, per germline (reference sequence). CDR3 DNA: TGTGCCTGGGATCGACAGAAGAACACTGAAGCTTTCTTT. The encoded protein is CAWDRQKNTEAFF.

The rearrangement uses TRBV14 and TRBJ2-3, with TRBD1 matching 7 bases. This CDR3 comprises 16 residues. Trimming cost V 4 bases and J 3 bases; bases outside gene matches: 10. Per the germline V gene, CDR1 is SGHDN and CDR2 is FVKESK. The CDR3 here is CASSPMGQSWTDTQYF. CDR3 DNA: TGTGCCAGCAGCCCGATGGGACAGAGTTGGACAGATACGCAGTATTTT. Based on the CDR3 plus reference TRBV14 and TRBJ2-3, the full variable domain is EAGVTQFPSHSVIEKGQTVTLRCDPISGHDNLYWYRRVMGKEIKFLLHFVKESKQDESGMPNNRFLAERTGGTYSTLKVQPAELEDSGVYFCASSPMGQSWTDTQYFGPGTRLTVL.

This chain connects TRBV12-3 or TRBV12-4 to TRBJ1-1, with D unclear. There are 10 residues in the CDR3. V lost 5 bases and J lost 4, with 2 bases in between. This chain's CDR3 is CASSLTEAFF. CDR3 sequence (DNA): TGTGCCAGCAGTCTCACTGAAGCTTTCTTT.

The V gene is TRBV7-2, the J gene TRBJ2-5, with no clear D. There are 13 residues in the CDR3. The germline V gene has CDR1 SGHTA and CDR2 FQGNSA. Trimming took off 7 bases at V and 4 bases at J, with 13 bases between the two ends. CDR3 in amino acids: CASTPRRTETQYF. The DNA for the CDR3 is TGTGCCAGCACCCCCCGCCGCACAGAGACCCAGTACTTC.

V usage is TRBV20-1 and J usage is TRBJ2-3; 9 bases are shared with TRBD2. After removal of 3 bases from V and 4 bases from J, the junction contained 11 bases not matched to a gene. From germline, CDR1 is DFQATT and CDR2 SNEGSKA (reference sequence). There are 16 residues in the CDR3. For the CDR3, the DNA is TGCAGTGCTAGGGGGATTTTAGCGGGAGAGGCAGATACGCAGTATTTT. This gives the protein CSARGILAGEADTQYF.

The chain carries TRBV24-1 and TRBJ2-3, with 8 bases lining up with TRBD1. V lost 5 bases to trimming and J lost 1 base; unmatched junction nucleotides: 7. Per the germline V gene, CDR1 is KGHDR and CDR2 is SFDVKD. The CDR3 length is 16 residues. The CDR3 spells CATSVPTGARTDTQYF. The CDR3 bases are TGTGCCACCAGTGTCCCGACAGGGGCTCGCACAGATACGCAGTATTTT.

The chain carries TRBV29-1 and TRBJ1-2; the match to TRBD1 covers 12 bases. With V trimmed by 6 bases and J by 6 bases, 11 bases remained unmatched. The CDR3 covers 15 residues. The germline V gene encodes CDR1 SQVTM and CDR2 ANQGSEA. DNA of the CDR3: TGCAGCGTCGGGACAGGGGGCTTTGCGGACGATGGCTACACCTTC. Protein product: CSVGTGGFADDGYTF.

The chain couples TRBV29-1 to TRBJ2-3; TRBD2 matches 9 bases. CDR1 is SQVTM and CDR2 is ANQGSEA in the germline V gene. V shed 7 bases, J shed 7 bases, and the junction held 15 bases outside the gene matches. The CDR3 has 15 amino acids. CDR3 loop: CSASISGRSTYTQYF. In DNA, the CDR3 is TGCAGCGCTTCCATCAGCGGGAGGTCGACTTATACGCAGTATTTT.